This T cell receptor beta chain was retrieved from a study of blood T cell repertoires in COVID-19. Study context: PBMCs, B-cell-depleted T cells, or T cells provided the cDNA or gDNA that made up the material.

In the original analysis: Using reference gene primer amplification, nucleated cell counts were estimated. Method: immunoSEQ multiplex PCR; TCRdb's copy keeps in-frame clones and lacks some. V and J calls and clone size are copied from that table; D and trimming were computed from the DNA. Counted here are about 260,000 clones, approximately 90% occurring once; the ten biggest clones make up around 1%. Trimming stripped 3 bases from V and 0 bases from J, with 5 bases between. This CDR3 comprises 13 residues. CDR1 is MRHNA and CDR2 is SNTAGT in the germline V gene. This clone came up a few times. The sample comprised PBMCs or T cells enriched from blood (not recorded which). The TCR originated in a man aged 45-65 years who had been exposed to COVID-19. The chain links TRBV6-4 to TRBJ1-1; D is unresolved. The CDR3 region is CASSEGMNTEAFF. CDR3 DNA sequence: TGTGCCAGCAGTGAGGGCATGAACACTGAAGCTTTCTTT.